These T cell receptor beta chains were read from a single sample in a study of T cells in Graves' hyperthyroidism and ophthalmopathy. TCRdb fed the multiplex PCR reads into MiXCR, producing one record per CDR3 protein. The sample lists around 600,000 distinct CDR3 sequences, roughly 15% occurring once. Source material: blood. The receptors were gathered from a woman aged 45-65 years with Graves' ophthalmopathy. CDR3s include the opening cysteine and the closing phenylalanine or tryptophan. The D gene is left open where the match is weak. Some rows mark clone size as missing; the rest say once, few, many or name a class of expanded clone.

length: 16; J: TRBJ2-1; D: NA; V: TRBV27; size: NA; DNA: TGTGCCAGCAGTGAAATAACTAGCTGGGGGGACAATGAGCAGTTCTTC; CDR3: CASSEITSWGDNEQFF
length: 17; J: TRBJ1-4; D: TRBD1; V: TRBV3-1; size: NA; DNA: TGTGCCAGCAGCCAATTGGGGACAGCCGCAACTAATGAAAAACTGTTTTTT; CDR3: CASSQLGTAATNEKLFF
length: 12; J: TRBJ2-5; D: NA; V: TRBV2; size: many; DNA: TGTGCCAGCAATCCTAGCCGGGAGACCCAGTACTTC; CDR3: CASNPSRETQYF
length: 11; J: TRBJ2-5; D: NA; V: TRBV12-3/TRBV12-4; size: many; DNA: TGTGCCAGCGGGGTAGAAGAGACCCAGTACTTC; CDR3: CASGVEETQYF
length: 17; J: TRBJ1-1; D: NA; V: TRBV6-2/TRBV6-3; size: many; DNA: TGTGCCAGCAGTTACCAGCCGTCTGACGGAGTCAGGGCTGAAGCTTTCTTT; CDR3: CASSYQPSDGVRAEAFF
length: 16; J: TRBJ2-6; D: NA; V: TRBV7-9; size: few; DNA: TGTGCCAGCAGCTTAGGCTCCCTCTCTGGGGCCAACGTCCTGACTTTC; CDR3: CASSLGSLSGANVLTF
length: 14; J: TRBJ1-5; D: TRBD1; V: TRBV6-2/TRBV6-3; size: few; DNA: TGTGCCAGCAGTCCCAACAGGGGAAATCAGCCCCAGCATTTT; CDR3: CASSPNRGNQPQHF
length: 18; J: TRBJ2-1; D: TRBD2; V: TRBV6-2/TRBV6-3; size: NA; DNA: TGTGCCAGCAGTTACCCTACCGGGACTAGACTAAGTTACAATGAGCAGTTCTTC; CDR3: CASSYPTGTRLSYNEQFF
length: 14; J: TRBJ2-1; D: NA; V: TRBV11-3; size: many; DNA: TGTGCCAGCAGCTTAGATCTACTTCGAAATGAGCAGTTCTTC; CDR3: CASSLDLLRNEQFF
length: 20; J: TRBJ2-7; D: TRBD2; V: TRBV5-1; size: many; DNA: TGCGCCAGCAGCTATTCCAAGGGACTAGCGGGAGGTAGTTTTGGCCACGAGCAGTACTTC; CDR3: CASSYSKGLAGGSFGHEQYF
length: 16; J: TRBJ2-7; D: NA; V: TRBV19; size: NA; DNA: TGTGCCAGTAGTATGTTGGGGGCGGGTAGCTCCTACGAGCAGTACTTC; CDR3: CASSMLGAGSSYEQYF
length: 15; J: TRBJ1-6; D: NA; V: TRBV18; size: NA; DNA: TGTGCCAGCTCACCTAGGGACGGAGATAATTCACCCCTCCACTTT; CDR3: CASSPRDGDNSPLHF
length: 13; J: TRBJ2-5; D: NA; V: TRBV12-3/TRBV12-4; size: many; DNA: TGTGCCAGCAGTTTTATAGTGGGTGAGACCCAGTACTTC; CDR3: CASSFIVGETQYF
length: 15; J: TRBJ1-4; D: TRBD1; V: TRBV19; size: NA; DNA: TGTGCCAGCGCGGGACAGGTTGTGGGTAATGAAAAACTGTTTTTT; CDR3: CASAGQVVGNEKLFF